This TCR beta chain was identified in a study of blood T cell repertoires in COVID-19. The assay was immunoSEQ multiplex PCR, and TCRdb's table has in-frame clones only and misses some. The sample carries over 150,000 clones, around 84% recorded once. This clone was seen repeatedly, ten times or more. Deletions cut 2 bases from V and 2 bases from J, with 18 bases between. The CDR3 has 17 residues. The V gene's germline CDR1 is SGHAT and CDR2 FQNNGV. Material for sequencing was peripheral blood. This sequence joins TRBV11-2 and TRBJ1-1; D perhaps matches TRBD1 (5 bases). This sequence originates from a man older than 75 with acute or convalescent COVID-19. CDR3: CASSLFATAGINTEAFF. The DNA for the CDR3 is TGTGCCAGCAGCTTATTCGCGACAGCGGGAATTAACACTGAAGCTTTCTTT.